The T cell receptor beta chain under discussion was sequenced for a study of T cell responses to AZD1222 COVID-19 vaccine. Study-wide context: Second-dose intervals near 4 or 12 weeks were combined. General study findings and limits: It should be noted that donors were predominantly white British and more often female, and clonal diversity was possibly underestimated. Reportedly, nearly half of unique spike TCRs recognized epitopes outside B.1.351/B.1.1.7 mutations.

Measured with immunoSEQ multiplex PCR; TCRdb has only the in-frame clones, and not every one. Of about 110,000 clones in the sample, approximately 86% were seen once. The germline CDR1 and CDR2 sequences are SGHRS and YFSETQ. V was cut by 9 bases and J by 6 bases, with 18 bases left in between. The CDR3 loop spans 13 amino acids. Notes on this clone: Its antigen is still unknown.

Sample: peripheral blood, taken on day 0 of AZD1222 vaccination. This chain uses TRBV5-1 with TRBJ1-2; tentative D call: TRBD1 (6 bases). The clonotype comes from an adult in good health. The DNA of the CDR3 is TGCGCCACAAGGCCCGGGGGGGCGGATGGCTACACCTTC. Its protein is CATRPGGADGYTF.